The clone carrying this TCR beta chain has a handful of counts. A much larger clone lies a single base off, so this may be a read error. Building the TCR beta libraries relied on iRepertoire HTBI primers, and CDR3 regions underwent Arm-PCR. From the multiplex PCR reads, TCRdb called clonotypes with MiXCR, one entry per CDR3 protein. This table holds roughly 610,000 distinct CDR3 sequences, roughly 15% found once. The sample comes from a study of regulatory T cells in long-lasting Graves disease. Time point described: newly diagnosed GD, antithyroid drugs for less than 3 months. PBMC-derived RNA was used for the TCR library. Separately, the same data were catalogued under a study of T cells in Graves' hyperthyroidism and ophthalmopathy. That investigation notes: Patients showing uncontrolled infection, other autoimmune disease, pregnancy or lactation were ineligible. Also found in blood were most expanded thyroid clonotypes above 0.001.

This sample comprised peripheral blood mononuclear cells (PBMCs), obtained at new diagnosis, from a patient treated with antithyroid drugs. This sequence originates from a woman in her 30s with Graves disease.

CDR3 loop: CASGLAPQGDYGYTF. DNA of the CDR3: TGTGCCAGCGGCTTAGCGCCCCAGGGGGACTATGGCTACACCTTC. The chain combines TRBV7-8 with TRBJ1-2, with 7 bases that match TRBD1. The germline CDR1 and CDR2 sequences are SGHVS and FQNEAQ. This CDR3 is 15 amino acids long.